This T cell receptor (beta chain) was observed in a study of monozygotic twins with inflammatory bowel disease. TCRdb reprocessed the 5' RACE reads; each CDR3 protein has one entry and no DNA is given. The sample table sets out around 450,000 distinct CDR3 sequences. The CDR3 spans 14 residues. Germline-derived CDR1 and CDR2 are MNHEY and SMNVEV (reference sequence). The J gene is TRBJ1-4, the V gene TRBV27. The receptor comes from a human donor with ulcerative colitis or Crohn's disease, or a healthy co-twin of an affected twin (not recorded which). Material for sequencing was blood. Here the CDR3 reads CASRTLQGEGKLFF. Combining the CDR3 with reference TRBV27 and TRBJ1-4 gives the whole variable domain EAQVTQNPRYLITVTGKKLTVTCSQNMNHEYMSWYRQDPGLGLRQIYYSMNVEVTDKGDVPEGYKVSRKEKRNFPLILESPSPNQTSLYFCASRTLQGEGKLFFGSGTQLSVL.